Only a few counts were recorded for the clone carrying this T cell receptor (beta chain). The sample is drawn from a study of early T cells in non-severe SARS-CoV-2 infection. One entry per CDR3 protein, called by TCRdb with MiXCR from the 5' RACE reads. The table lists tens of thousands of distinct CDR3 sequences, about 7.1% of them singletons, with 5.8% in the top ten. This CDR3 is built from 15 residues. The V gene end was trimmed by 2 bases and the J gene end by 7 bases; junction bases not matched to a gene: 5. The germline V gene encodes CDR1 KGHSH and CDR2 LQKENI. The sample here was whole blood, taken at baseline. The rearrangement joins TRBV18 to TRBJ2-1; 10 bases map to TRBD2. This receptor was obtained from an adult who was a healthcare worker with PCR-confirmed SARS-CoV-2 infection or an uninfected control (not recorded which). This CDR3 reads CASSPEAGGPNEQFF. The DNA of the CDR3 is TGTGCCAGCTCACCAGAAGCGGGGGGGCCTAATGAGCAGTTCTTC.